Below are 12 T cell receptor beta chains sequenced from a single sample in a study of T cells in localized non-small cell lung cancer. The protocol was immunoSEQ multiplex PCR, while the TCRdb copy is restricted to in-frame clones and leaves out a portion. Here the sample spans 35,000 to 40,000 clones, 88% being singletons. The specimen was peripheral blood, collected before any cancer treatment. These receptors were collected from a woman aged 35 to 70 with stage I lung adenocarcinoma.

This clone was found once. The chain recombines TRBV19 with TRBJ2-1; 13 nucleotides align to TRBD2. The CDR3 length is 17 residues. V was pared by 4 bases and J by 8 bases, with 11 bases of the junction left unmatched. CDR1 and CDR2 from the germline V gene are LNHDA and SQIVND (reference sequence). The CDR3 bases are TGTGCCAGTAGTACCTCGCGGACTAGCGGGAGTTGGGATGAGCAGTTCTTC. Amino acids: CASSTSRTSGSWDEQFF.

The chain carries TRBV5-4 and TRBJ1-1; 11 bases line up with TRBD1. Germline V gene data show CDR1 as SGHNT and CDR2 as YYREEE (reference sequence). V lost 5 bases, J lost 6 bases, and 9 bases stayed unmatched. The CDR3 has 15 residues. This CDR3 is CASSRRTGGGPEAFF. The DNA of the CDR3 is TGTGCCAGCAGTCGGCGGACAGGGGGCGGCCCTGAAGCTTTCTTT.

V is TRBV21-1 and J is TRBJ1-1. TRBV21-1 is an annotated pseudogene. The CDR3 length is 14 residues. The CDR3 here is CASSNRLWNTEAFF. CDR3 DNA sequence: TGTGCCAGCAGCAACCGTCTATGGAACACTGAAGCTTTCTTT.

DNA of the CDR3: TGTGCCAGCTCACTCGCCGGGACAGTAAATTACGAGCAGTACTTC. Encoded protein: CASSLAGTVNYEQYF. The V call is TRBV18, the J call TRBJ2-7; 7 bases align to TRBD1. The germline V gene encodes CDR1 KGHSH and CDR2 LQKENI. Losses at the gene ends were 4 bases for V and 4 bases for J; bases not matched to a gene: 10. The CDR3 loop spans 15 amino acids.

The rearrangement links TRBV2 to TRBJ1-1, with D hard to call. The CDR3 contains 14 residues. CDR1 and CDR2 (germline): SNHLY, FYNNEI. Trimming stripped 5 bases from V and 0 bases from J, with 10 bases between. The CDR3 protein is CASSFQEMNTEAFF. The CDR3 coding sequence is TGTGCCAGCAGTTTCCAGGAGATGAACACTGAAGCTTTCTTT.

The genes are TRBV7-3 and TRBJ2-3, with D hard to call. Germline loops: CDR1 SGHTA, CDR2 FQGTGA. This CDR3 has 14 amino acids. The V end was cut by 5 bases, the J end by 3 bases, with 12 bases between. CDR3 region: CASSQGHSTDTQYF. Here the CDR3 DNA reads TGTGCCAGCAGCCAAGGTCACTCGACAGATACGCAGTATTTT.

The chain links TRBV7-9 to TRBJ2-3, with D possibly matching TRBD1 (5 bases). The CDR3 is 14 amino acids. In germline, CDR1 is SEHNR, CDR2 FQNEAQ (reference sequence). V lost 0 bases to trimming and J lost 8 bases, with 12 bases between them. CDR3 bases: TGTGCCAGCAGCTTAGCAGGGGCTAGGATTACGCAGTATTTT. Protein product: CASSLAGARITQYF.

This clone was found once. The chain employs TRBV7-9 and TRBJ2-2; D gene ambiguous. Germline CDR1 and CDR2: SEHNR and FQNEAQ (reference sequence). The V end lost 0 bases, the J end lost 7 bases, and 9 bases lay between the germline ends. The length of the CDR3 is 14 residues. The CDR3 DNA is TGTGCCAGCAGCTTAGCTTCCGCTTACGGGGAGCTGTTTTTT. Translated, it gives CASSLASAYGELFF. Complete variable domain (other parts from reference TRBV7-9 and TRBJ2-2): DTGVSQNPRHKITKRGQNVTFRCDPISEHNRLYWYRQTLGQGPEFLTYFQNEAQLEKSRLLSDRFSAERPKGSFSTLEIQRTEQGDSAMYLCASSLASAYGELFFGEGSRLTVL.

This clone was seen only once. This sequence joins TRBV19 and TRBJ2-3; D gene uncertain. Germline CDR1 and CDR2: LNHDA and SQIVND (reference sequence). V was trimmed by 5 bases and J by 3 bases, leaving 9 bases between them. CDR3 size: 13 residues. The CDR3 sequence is CASSPRTTDTQYF. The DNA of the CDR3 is TGTGCCAGTAGTCCCCGGACGACAGATACGCAGTATTTT. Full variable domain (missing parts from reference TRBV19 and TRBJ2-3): DGGITQSPKYLFRKEGQNVTLSCEQNLNHDAMYWYRQDPGQGLRLIYYSQIVNDFQKGDIAEGYSVSREKKESFPLTVTSAQKNPTAFYLCASSPRTTDTQYFGPGTRLTVL.

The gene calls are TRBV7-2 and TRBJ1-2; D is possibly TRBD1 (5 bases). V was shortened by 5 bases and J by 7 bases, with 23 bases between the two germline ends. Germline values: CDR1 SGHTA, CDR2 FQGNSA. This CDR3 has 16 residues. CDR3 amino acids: CASSPGPAPDVRGYTF. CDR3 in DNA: TGTGCCAGCAGCCCGGGGCCGGCGCCGGATGTCCGTGGCTACACCTTC.

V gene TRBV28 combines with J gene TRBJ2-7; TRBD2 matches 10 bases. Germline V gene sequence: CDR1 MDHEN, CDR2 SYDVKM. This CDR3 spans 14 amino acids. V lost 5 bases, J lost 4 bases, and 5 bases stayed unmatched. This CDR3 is CASSLAGVTYEQYF. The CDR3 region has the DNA TGTGCCAGCAGTCTAGCGGGAGTTACATACGAGCAGTACTTC.

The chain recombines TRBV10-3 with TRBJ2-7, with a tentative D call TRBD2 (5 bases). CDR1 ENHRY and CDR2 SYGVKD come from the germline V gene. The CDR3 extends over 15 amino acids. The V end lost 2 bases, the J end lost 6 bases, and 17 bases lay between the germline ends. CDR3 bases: TGTGCCATCAGTGAGGGGGTGTTGGGCGGGCGCGAGCAGTACTTC. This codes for CAISEGVLGGREQYF.